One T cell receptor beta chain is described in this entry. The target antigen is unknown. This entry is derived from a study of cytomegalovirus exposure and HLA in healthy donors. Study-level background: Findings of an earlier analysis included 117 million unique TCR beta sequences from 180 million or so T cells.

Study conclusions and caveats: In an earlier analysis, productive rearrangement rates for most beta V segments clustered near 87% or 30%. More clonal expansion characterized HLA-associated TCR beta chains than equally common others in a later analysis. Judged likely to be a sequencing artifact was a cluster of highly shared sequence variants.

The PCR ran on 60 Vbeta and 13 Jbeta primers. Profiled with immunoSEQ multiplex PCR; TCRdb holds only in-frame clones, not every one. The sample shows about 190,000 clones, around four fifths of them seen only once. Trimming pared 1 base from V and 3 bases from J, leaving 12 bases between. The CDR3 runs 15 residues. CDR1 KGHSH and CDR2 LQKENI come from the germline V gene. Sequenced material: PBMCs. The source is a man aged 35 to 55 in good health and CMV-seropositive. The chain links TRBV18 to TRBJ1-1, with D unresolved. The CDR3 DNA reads TGTGCCAGCTCACCACTTGTCGAGAGTCACACTGAAGCTTTCTTT. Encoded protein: CASSPLVESHTEAFF.